This T cell receptor beta chain was sequenced in a study of cytomegalovirus exposure and HLA in healthy donors. Whole-study context: The approximately 670 first-cohort repertoires and the 100 to 150 validation repertoires shared the same platform, a later analysis reported. Findings of the study overall: According to a subsequent analysis, TCR clusters from the first cohort were inclined to appear together in the 120 validation repertoires. The study found most TCR sequences rare, yet found some public TCRs in many donors. The study labeled about 160 TCR beta chains cytomegalovirus-associated.

In the case of this clone: Its antigen remains unidentified.

This CDR3 is 15 amino acids long. V was pared by 6 bases and J by 5 bases, with 19 bases between. CDR1 is SEHNR and CDR2 is FQNEAQ in the germline V gene (reference sequence). The repertoire was sequenced with immunoSEQ multiplex PCR; TCRdb's copy has only in-frame clones and lacks some. The table has around 400,000 clones, roughly 85% seen once. The sequence derives from a woman between 18 and 29 years old in good health and CMV-seronegative. Sample: PBMCs. The V and J genes are TRBV7-9 and TRBJ2-5; D is unresolved. CDR3 residues: CASSSPLPRVETQYF. The CDR3 DNA reads TGTGCCAGCAGTTCCCCACTCCCCCGGGTCGAGACCCAGTACTTC.